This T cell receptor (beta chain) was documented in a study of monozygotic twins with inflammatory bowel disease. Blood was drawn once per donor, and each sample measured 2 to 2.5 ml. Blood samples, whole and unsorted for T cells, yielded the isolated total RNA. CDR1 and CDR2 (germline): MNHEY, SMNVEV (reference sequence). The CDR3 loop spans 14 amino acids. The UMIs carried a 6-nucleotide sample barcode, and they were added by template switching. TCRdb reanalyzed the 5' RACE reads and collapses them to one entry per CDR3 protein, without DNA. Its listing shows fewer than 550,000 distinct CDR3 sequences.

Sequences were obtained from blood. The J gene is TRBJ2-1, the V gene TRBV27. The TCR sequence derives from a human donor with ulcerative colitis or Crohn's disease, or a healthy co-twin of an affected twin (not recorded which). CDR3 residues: CASSPRSSYNEQFF.